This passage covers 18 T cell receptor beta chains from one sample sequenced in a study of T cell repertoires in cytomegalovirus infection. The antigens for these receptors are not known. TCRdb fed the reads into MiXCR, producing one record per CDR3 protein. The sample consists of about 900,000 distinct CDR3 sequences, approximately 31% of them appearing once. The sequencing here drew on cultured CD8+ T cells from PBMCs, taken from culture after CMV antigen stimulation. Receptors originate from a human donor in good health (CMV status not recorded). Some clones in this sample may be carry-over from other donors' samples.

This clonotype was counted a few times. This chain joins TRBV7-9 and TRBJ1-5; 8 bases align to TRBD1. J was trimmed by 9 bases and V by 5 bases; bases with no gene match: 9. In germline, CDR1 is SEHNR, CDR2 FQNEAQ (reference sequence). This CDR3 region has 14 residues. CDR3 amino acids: CASSRDRNPPPQHF. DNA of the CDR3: TGTGCCAGCAGCCGGGACAGGAACCCACCGCCCCAGCATTTT. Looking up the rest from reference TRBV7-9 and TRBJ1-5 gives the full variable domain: DTGVSQNPRHKITKRGQNVTFRCDPISEHNRLYWYRQTLGQGPEFLTYFQNEAQLEKSRLLSDRFSAERPKGSFSTLEIQRTEQGDSAMYLCASSRDRNPPPQHFGDGTRLSIL.

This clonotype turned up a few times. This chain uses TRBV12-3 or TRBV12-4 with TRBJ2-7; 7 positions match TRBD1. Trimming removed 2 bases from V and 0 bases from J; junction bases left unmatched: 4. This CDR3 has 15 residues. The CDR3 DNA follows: TGTGCCAGCAGTTTACCCCGGACAGGCTCCTACGAGCAGTACTTC. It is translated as CASSLPRTGSYEQYF.

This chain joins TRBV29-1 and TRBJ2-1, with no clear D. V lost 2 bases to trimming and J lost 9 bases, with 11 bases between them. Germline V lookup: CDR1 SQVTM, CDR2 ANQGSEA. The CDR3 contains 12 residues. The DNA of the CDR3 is TGCAGCGTTGAACAGGACCTTGCTGAGCAGTTCTTC. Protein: CSVEQDLAEQFF.

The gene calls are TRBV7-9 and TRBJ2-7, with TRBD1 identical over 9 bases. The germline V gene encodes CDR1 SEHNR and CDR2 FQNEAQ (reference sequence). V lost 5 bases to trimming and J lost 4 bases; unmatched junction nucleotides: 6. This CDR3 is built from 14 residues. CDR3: CASSTTDRGYEQYF. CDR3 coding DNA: TGTGCCAGCAGCACCACGGACAGGGGATACGAGCAGTACTTC.

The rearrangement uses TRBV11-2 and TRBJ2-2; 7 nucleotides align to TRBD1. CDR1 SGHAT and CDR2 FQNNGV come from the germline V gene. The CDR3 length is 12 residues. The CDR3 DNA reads TGTGCAGACAGGGAGTACACCGGGGAGCTGTTTTTT. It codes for CADREYTGELFF.

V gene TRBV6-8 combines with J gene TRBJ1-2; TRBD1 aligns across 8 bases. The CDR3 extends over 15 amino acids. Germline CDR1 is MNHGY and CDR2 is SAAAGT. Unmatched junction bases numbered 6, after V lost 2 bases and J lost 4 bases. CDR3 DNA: TGTGCCAGCAGTTACATCGGACAGGGTGGCTATGGCTACACCTTC. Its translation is CASSYIGQGGYGYTF.

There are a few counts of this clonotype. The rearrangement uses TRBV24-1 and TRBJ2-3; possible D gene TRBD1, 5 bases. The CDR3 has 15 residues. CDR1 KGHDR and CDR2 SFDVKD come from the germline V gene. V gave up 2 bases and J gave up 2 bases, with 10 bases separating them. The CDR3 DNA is TGTGCCACCAGTGATTCAACAGGATTCACAGATACGCAGTATTTT. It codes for CATSDSTGFTDTQYF.

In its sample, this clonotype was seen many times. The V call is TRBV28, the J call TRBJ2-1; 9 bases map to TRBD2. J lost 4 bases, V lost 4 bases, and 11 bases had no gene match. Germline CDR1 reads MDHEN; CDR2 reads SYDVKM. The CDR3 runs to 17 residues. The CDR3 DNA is TGTGCCAGCAGTTCCGCGCGGGAGGGGGCCGAATACAATGAGCAGTTCTTC. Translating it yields CASSSAREGAEYNEQFF.

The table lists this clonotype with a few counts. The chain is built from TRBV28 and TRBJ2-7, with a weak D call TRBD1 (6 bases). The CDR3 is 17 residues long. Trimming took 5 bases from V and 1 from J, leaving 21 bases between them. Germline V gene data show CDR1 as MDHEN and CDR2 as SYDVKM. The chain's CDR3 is CASSREQGTILSYEQYV. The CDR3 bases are TGTGCCAGCAGTAGAGAACAGGGAACCATCCTTTCCTACGAGCAGTACGTC.

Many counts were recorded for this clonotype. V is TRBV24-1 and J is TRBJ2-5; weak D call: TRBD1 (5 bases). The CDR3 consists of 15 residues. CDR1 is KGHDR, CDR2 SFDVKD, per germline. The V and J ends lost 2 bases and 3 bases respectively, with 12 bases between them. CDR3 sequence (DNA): TGTGCCACCAGTGATTGGAAGGGGTCCAAAGAGACCCAGTACTTC. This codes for CATSDWKGSKETQYF.

The DNA for the CDR3 is TGTGCCAGCAGCGTGGTTGCGGGGGAAGAGACCCAGTACTTC. Translated, it gives CASSVVAGEETQYF. The V and J genes are TRBV9 and TRBJ2-5; the match to TRBD2 covers 7 bases. CDR3 length: 14 residues. Germline V gene data show CDR1 as SGDLS and CDR2 as YYNGEE. V shed 2 bases, J shed 3 bases, and the junction held 4 bases outside the gene matches.

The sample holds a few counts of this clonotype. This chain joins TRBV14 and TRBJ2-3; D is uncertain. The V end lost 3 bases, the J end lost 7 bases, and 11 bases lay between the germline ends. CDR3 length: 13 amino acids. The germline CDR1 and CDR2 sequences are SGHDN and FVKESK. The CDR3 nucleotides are TGTGCCAGCAGCCATCCTGGAAAACATACGCAGTATTTT. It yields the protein CASSHPGKHTQYF.

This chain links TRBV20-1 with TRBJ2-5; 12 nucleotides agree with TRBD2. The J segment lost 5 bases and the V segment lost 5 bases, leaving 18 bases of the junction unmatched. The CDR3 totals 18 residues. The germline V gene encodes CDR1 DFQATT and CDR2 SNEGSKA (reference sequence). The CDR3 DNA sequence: TGCAGTGCTGAGTCCTGGCTAGCGGGGGGGCGGGTCGGCGAGACCCAGTACTTC. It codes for CSAESWLAGGRVGETQYF.

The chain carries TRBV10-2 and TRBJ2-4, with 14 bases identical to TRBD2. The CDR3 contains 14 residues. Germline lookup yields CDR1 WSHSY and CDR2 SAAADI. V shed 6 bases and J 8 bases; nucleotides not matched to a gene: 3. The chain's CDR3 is CASRTSGGADIQYF. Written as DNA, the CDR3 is TGCGCCAGCAGGACTAGCGGGGGGGCCGACATTCAGTACTTC.

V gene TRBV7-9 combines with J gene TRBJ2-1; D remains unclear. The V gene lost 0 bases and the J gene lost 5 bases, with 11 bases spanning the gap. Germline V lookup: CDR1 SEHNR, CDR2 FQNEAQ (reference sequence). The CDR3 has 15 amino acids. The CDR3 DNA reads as TGTGCCAGCAGCTTAGCGAAGTGGGGTGACAATGAGCAGTTCTTC. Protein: CASSLAKWGDNEQFF.

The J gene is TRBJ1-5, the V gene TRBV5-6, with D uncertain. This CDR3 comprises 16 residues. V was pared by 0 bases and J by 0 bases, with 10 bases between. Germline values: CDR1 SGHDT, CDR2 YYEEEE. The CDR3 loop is CASSLAGDYSNQPQHF. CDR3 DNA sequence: TGTGCCAGCAGCTTGGCGGGTGATTATAGCAATCAGCCCCAGCATTTT. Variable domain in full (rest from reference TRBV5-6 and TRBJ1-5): DAGVTQSPTHLIKTRGQQVTLRCSPKSGHDTVSWYQQALGQGPQFIFQYYEEEERQRGNFPDRFSGHQFPNYSSELNVNALLLGDSALYLCASSLAGDYSNQPQHFGDGTRLSIL.

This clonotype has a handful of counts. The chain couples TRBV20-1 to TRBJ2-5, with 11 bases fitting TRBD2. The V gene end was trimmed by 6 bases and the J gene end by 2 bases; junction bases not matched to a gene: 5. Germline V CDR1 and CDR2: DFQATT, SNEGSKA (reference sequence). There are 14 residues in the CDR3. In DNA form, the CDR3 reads TGCAGTGCGGCTAGCGGGGGGCCTCAAGAGACCCAGTACTTC. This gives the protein CSAASGGPQETQYF.

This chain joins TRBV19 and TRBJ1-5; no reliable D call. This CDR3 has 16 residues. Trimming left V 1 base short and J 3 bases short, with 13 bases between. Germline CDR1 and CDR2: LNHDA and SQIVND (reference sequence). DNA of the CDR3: TGTGCCAGTAGTATAGCCCCTGGAGGGATCAATCAGCCCCAGCATTTT. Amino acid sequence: CASSIAPGGINQPQHF.